A single sample is the source of the 11 T cell receptor beta chains below, sequenced in a study of blood T cell repertoires in COVID-19. Only in-frame clones appear in the TCRdb table, and some are missing; sequencing was by immunoSEQ multiplex PCR. Of some 290,000 clones listed, roughly 87% are singletons. The sample consisted of peripheral blood. The receptor source for this set is a woman aged 45-59 years who had recovered from COVID-19.

This chain uses TRBV5-4 with TRBJ2-3; weak D call: TRBD1 (6 bases). This CDR3 comprises 15 residues. CDR1 and CDR2 (germline): SGHNT, YYREEE (reference sequence). Trimming removed 3 bases at V and 5 bases at J, with 16 bases between. The CDR3 nucleotides read TGTGCCAGCAGCTCCCGAGTGGACAGCCGAGATACGCAGTATTTT. Amino acid sequence: CASSSRVDSRDTQYF.

This clone was picked up a small number of times. This chain links TRBV6-1 with TRBJ1-5; D may be TRBD1 (6 bases). V was pared by 3 bases and J by 4 bases, with 13 bases between. Germline V CDR1 and CDR2: MNHNS, SASEGT. This CDR3 spans 15 amino acids. The CDR3 here is CASSDNAGENQPQHF. CDR3 coding DNA: TGTGCCAGCAGTGATAATGCAGGGGAGAATCAGCCCCAGCATTTT.

In nucleotides, the CDR3 is TGTGCCAGCAGCCCGGGTAGGGGGGGAGGAAACACTGAAGCTTTCTTT. This gives the protein CASSPGRGGGNTEAFF. The chain carries TRBV5-6 and TRBJ1-1; TRBD1 is a possible D gene (6 bases). CDR3 length: 16 residues. In germline, CDR1 is SGHDT, CDR2 YYEEEE. Between the trimmed V and J ends, which lost 4 bases and 2 bases, there was a span of 18 bases.

The chain joins TRBV7-2 to TRBJ2-2, with TRBD2 identical over 9 bases. Trimming took 2 bases from V and 7 from J; bases not matched to a gene: 5. The CDR3 runs 15 residues. Looked up from germline, CDR1 is SGHTA and CDR2 is FQGNSA. CDR3 sequence reads: CASSLRIAGVGELFF. The CDR3 bases are TGTGCCAGCAGCTTACGAATAGCGGGAGTCGGGGAGCTGTTTTTT.

The rearrangement links TRBV30 to TRBJ1-2; tentative D call: TRBD1 (5 bases). The ends were cut back, 0 bases at V and 8 bases at J, with 16 bases in the middle. The CDR3 runs 14 residues. Looked up from germline, CDR1 is GTSNPN and CDR2 is SVGIG (reference sequence). CDR3 residues: CAWSVIGESEGYTF. CDR3 bases: TGTGCCTGGAGTGTAATAGGGGAAAGTGAAGGCTACACCTTC.

The chain has TRBV5-1 and TRBJ2-7; 8 bases match TRBD1. The CDR3 loop spans 15 amino acids. Trimming at V came to 4 bases and at J to 7 bases, leaving 13 bases not matched to a gene. Per the germline V gene, CDR1 is SGHRS and CDR2 is YFSETQ. CDR3: CASSTFGQGEGEQYF. The CDR3 DNA sequence: TGCGCCAGCAGCACCTTCGGACAGGGAGAGGGTGAGCAGTACTTC.

The chain carries TRBV5-1 and TRBJ1-3; TRBD1 might be the D (5 bases). CDR3 size: 15 residues. The V and J ends lost 4 bases and 2 bases respectively, with 13 bases between them. Germline CDR1 and CDR2: SGHRS and YFSETQ. CDR3 DNA sequence: TGCGCCAGCAGCCCCCCCTCGGGGGCTGGAAACACCATATATTTT. It specifies CASSPPSGAGNTIYF.

CDR3 protein: CASSFQIRDRNYGYTF. CDR3 sequence (DNA): TGTGCCAGCAGCTTCCAAATCAGGGACAGGAATTATGGCTACACCTTC. The chain links TRBV5-6 to TRBJ1-2; 8 nucleotides line up with TRBD1. The CDR3 runs to 16 residues. Germline V gene data show CDR1 as SGHDT and CDR2 as YYEEEE. The V segment lost 2 bases and the J segment 5 bases; nucleotides outside the gene matches: 11.

The gene calls are TRBV29-1 and TRBJ2-3; the match to TRBD1 covers 9 bases. This CDR3 is built from 16 residues. The junction had 15 bases not matched to a gene; V was cut back by 3 bases and J by 8 bases. In germline, CDR1 is SQVTM, CDR2 ANQGSEA. CDR3: CSVEGFRQGGESTQYF. The CDR3 nucleotides read TGCAGCGTTGAGGGTTTTCGACAGGGGGGGGAGAGTACGCAGTATTTT.

The rearrangement joins TRBV6-2 or TRBV6-3 to TRBJ2-7, with 9 bases fitting TRBD2. J was trimmed by 6 bases and V by 3 bases; bases with no gene match: 9. The CDR3 has 15 amino acids. CDR1 and CDR2 from the germline V gene are MNHEY and SVGEGT. This CDR3 reads CASSYVGVTSGEQYF. The CDR3 nucleotides read TGTGCCAGCAGTTATGTAGGGGTGACTAGCGGCGAGCAGTACTTC.

The chain carries TRBV7-2 and TRBJ1-4; TRBD1 aligns across 8 bases. The ends lost 5 bases at V and 7 bases at J; junction bases unmatched: 6. CDR3 length: 14 amino acids. The germline CDR1 and CDR2 sequences are SGHTA and FQGNSA. The CDR3 spells CASSLTGGAEKLFF. The CDR3 DNA follows: TGTGCCAGCAGCCTTACAGGGGGTGCTGAAAAACTGTTTTTT. The full variable domain, with the rest looked up from reference TRBV7-2 and TRBJ1-4, is GAGVSQSPSNKVTEKGKDVELRCDPISGHTALYWYRQSLGQGLEFLIYFQGNSAPDKSGLPSDRFSAERTGGSVSTLTIQRTQQEDSAVYLCASSLTGGAEKLFFGSGTQLSVL.